What follows are 14 T cell receptor beta chains derived from one specimen sequenced in a study of blood T cell repertoires in COVID-19. Clones were read by immunoSEQ multiplex PCR, and TCRdb kept only the in-frame ones, dropping some. The sample includes 98,000 or so clones, approximately 85% seen only once; the top ten take 2.4%. Material: peripheral blood. These receptors all come from a human donor in a cohort sampled during active COVID-19.

The rearrangement joins TRBV10-1 to TRBJ2-5, with a weak D call TRBD1 (5 bases). Germline values: CDR1 WNHNN, CDR2 SYGVQD (reference sequence). This CDR3 region has 15 residues. Trimming stripped 0 bases from V and 7 bases from J, with 15 bases between. The DNA of the CDR3 is TGCGCCAGCAGTGAGTCTGCCGGGCCCCAGGGGACCCAGTACTTC. Protein: CASSESAGPQGTQYF.

The gene calls are TRBV5-1 and TRBJ2-7; TRBD2 aligns across 8 bases. Germline V gene sequence: CDR1 SGHRS, CDR2 YFSETQ. The CDR3 runs to 14 residues. With V trimmed by 3 bases and J by 2 bases, 4 bases remained unmatched. In nucleotides, the CDR3 is TGCGCCAGCAGCTCGGGGGGGCGGGCCTACGAGCAGTACTTC. Protein: CASSSGGRAYEQYF.

The rearrangement joins TRBV19 to TRBJ2-7; 8 bases map to TRBD1. Germline V gene lookup returns CDR1 LNHDA and CDR2 SQIVND (reference sequence). CDR3 length: 15 residues. V gave up 0 bases and J gave up 2 bases; unmatched junction bases: 3. CDR3 nucleotides: TGTGCCAGTAGTATAGATCTACAGGGGGCCTACGAGCAGTACTTC. Amino acid sequence: CASSIDLQGAYEQYF.

The chain combines TRBV5-1 with TRBJ1-2; 9 bases line up with TRBD1. Trimming at V came to 1 base and at J to 8 bases, leaving 6 bases not matched to a gene. Germline-derived CDR1 and CDR2 are SGHRS and YFSETQ. CDR3 length: 14 amino acids. This chain's CDR3 is CASSLWDRALGYTF. DNA of the CDR3: TGCGCCAGCAGCTTGTGGGACAGGGCGTTGGGCTACACCTTC.

This clone has just one count. This sequence joins TRBV2 and TRBJ2-7, with 9 bases lining up with TRBD1. CDR3 length: 14 amino acids. Germline V gene data show CDR1 as SNHLY and CDR2 as FYNNEI. The V and J ends lost 3 bases and 5 bases, in that order; junction bases with no gene match: 5. The CDR3 nucleotides are TGTGCCAGCAGTGACCCGGGACAGGGCGACGAGCAGTACTTC. This translates into CASSDPGQGDEQYF.

This chain connects TRBV6-2 or TRBV6-3 to TRBJ1-5; D is ambiguous. Trimming shortened V by 4 bases and J by 0 bases, and 25 bases separated the two germline ends. Per the germline V gene, CDR1 is MNHEY and CDR2 is SVGEGT. The CDR3 is made up of 20 amino acids. CDR3 region: CASSSLWEGWVLDSNQPQHF. The DNA for the CDR3 is TGTGCCAGCAGTTCCCTCTGGGAGGGATGGGTCCTGGATAGCAATCAGCCCCAGCATTTT.

This clone occurred a few times. At the DNA level, this CDR3 is encoded by other sequences in the same sample as well. This sequence joins TRBV13 and TRBJ1-5; no clear D gene. Germline CDR1 is PRHDT and CDR2 is FYEKMQ (reference sequence). The CDR3 totals 13 residues. V was clipped by 2 bases and J by 2 bases, with 4 bases between them. DNA for the CDR3: TGTGCCAGCAGCTTACGGGGCAATCAGCCCCAGCATTTT. This encodes CASSLRGNQPQHF.

This chain connects TRBV2 to TRBJ1-4, with D unresolved. V lost 8 bases, J lost 0 bases, and 7 bases lay in between. The length of the CDR3 is 13 residues. Germline V gene data show CDR1 as SNHLY and CDR2 as FYNNEI. As DNA, the CDR3 is TGTGCCAGCCGCAGATCAACTAATGAAAAACTGTTTTTT. Encoded protein: CASRRSTNEKLFF.

The gene calls are TRBV6-5 and TRBJ1-2, with D uncertain. With 9 bases removed from V and 6 bases from J, the gap between germline ends came to 17 bases. CDR3 length equals 13 residues. CDR1 is MNHEY, CDR2 SVGAGI, per germline. The CDR3 sequence is CARAGRQGDGYTF. The DNA for the CDR3 is TGTGCCAGGGCGGGCAGGCAAGGAGATGGCTACACCTTC.

The CDR3 DNA reads as TGTGCCAGTAGTGTGGAGGGGTTCTCTGGAAACACCATATATTTT. This translates into CASSVEGFSGNTIYF. This sequence joins TRBV19 and TRBJ1-3; D possibly corresponds to TRBD1 (5 bases). This CDR3 has 15 residues. From germline, CDR1 is LNHDA and CDR2 SQIVND (reference sequence). Between the trimmed V and J ends, which lost 5 bases and 0 bases, there was a span of 11 bases.

This clone has a single count. This chain connects TRBV27 to TRBJ2-3; D unclear. Trimming left V 3 bases short and J 0 bases short, with 10 bases between. Germline V gene data show CDR1 as MNHEY and CDR2 as SMNVEV (reference sequence). CDR3 length: 15 residues. The CDR3 sequence: CASSFGGPSTDTQYF. DNA for the CDR3: TGTGCCAGCAGTTTTGGCGGTCCTAGCACAGATACGCAGTATTTT.

The CDR3 here is CAWSVKASATYEQYF. CDR3 bases: TGTGCCTGGAGTGTAAAGGCTAGCGCGACCTACGAGCAGTACTTC. V usage is TRBV30 and J usage is TRBJ2-7; D might be TRBD2 (6 bases). This CDR3 is 15 amino acids long. CDR1 and CDR2 from the germline V gene are GTSNPN and SVGIG (reference sequence). Trimming removed 0 bases at V and 2 bases at J, with 14 bases between.

CDR3 DNA sequence: TGTGCCAGCAGTGATTACGGGAGGGGGGAGCTGTTTTTT. Encoded protein: CASSDYGRGELFF. This chain connects TRBV2 to TRBJ2-2; 7 bases agree with TRBD2. The CDR3 has 13 residues. V dropped 3 bases and J dropped 8; count of bases not matched to a gene: 3. Germline CDR1 and CDR2: SNHLY and FYNNEI.

The V and J genes are TRBV19 and TRBJ2-2; a possible D gene is TRBD1 (6 bases). The V end was cut by 6 bases, the J end by 0 bases, with 11 bases between. The germline gives CDR1 LNHDA, CDR2 SQIVND (reference sequence). This CDR3 is built from 15 residues. For the CDR3, the DNA is TGTGCCAGTAGGATCGGACAGACGAACACCGGGGAGCTGTTTTTT. This encodes CASRIGQTNTGELFF.